Listed below are T cell receptor beta chains from one sample, sequenced in a study of blood T cell repertoires in COVID-19. Using immunoSEQ multiplex PCR, the repertoire was profiled, and TCRdb retains in-frame clones only, with some absent. The sample carries fewer than 250,000 clones, around 86% recorded once. Sample: PBMCs or T cells enriched from blood (not recorded which). These receptors were obtained from a middle-aged woman in a cohort exposed to, infected with or recovered from COVID-19 (not recorded which). Each CDR3 is given with its conserved first and last residue. The order of the fields is J gene, V gene, D gene, clone size, CDR3 protein, CDR3 DNA. A D gene is named only where the DNA matches it firmly. The listing skips clone size in some rows; elsewhere it reads once, few, many or a size class.

TRBJ2-2,TRBV19,NA,NA,CASSISGLHTGELFF,TGTGCCAGTAGTATAAGTGGGCTGCACACCGGGGAGCTGTTTTTT
TRBJ2-1,TRBV6-5,TRBD2,once,CASSLSGSPYNEQFF,TGTGCCAGCAGTCTTAGCGGGAGCCCCTACAATGAGCAGTTCTTC
TRBJ1-3,TRBV5-1,NA,NA,CASSLDFPPFSGNTIYF,TGCGCCAGCAGCTTGGATTTCCCTCCCTTCTCTGGAAACACCATATATTTT
TRBJ1-3,TRBV9,TRBD1,NA,CASSGPGQSGNTIYF,TGTGCCAGCAGCGGCCCGGGACAGTCTGGAAACACCATATATTTT
TRBJ2-7,TRBV5-1,NA,NA,CASSLVRGASNEQYF,TGCGCCAGCAGCTTGGTCCGCGGGGCCAGCAACGAGCAGTACTTC
TRBJ2-7,TRBV7-2,TRBD1,NA,CASSPGTGISYEQYF,TGTGCCAGCAGTCCCGGGACAGGGATCTCCTACGAGCAGTACTTC
TRBJ1-2,TRBV3-1/TRBV3-2,NA,NA,CASSTLQQRGYGYTF,TGTGCCAGCAGTACACTACAACAACGGGGCTATGGCTACACCTTC
TRBJ2-7,TRBV5-1,NA,NA,CASSSTLEAGEQYF,TGCGCCAGCAGCTCGACCCTCGAGGCTGGGGAGCAGTACTTC
TRBJ2-1,TRBV29-1,NA,NA,CSVGQNEQFF,TGCAGCGTTGGGCAGAATGAGCAGTTCTTC
TRBJ1-5,TRBV27,NA,NA,CASSFGGDGNQPQHF,TGTGCCAGCAGTTTCGGGGGGGACGGCAATCAGCCCCAGCATTTT
TRBJ1-1,TRBV28,TRBD1,NA,CASSQWTGSLNTEAFF,TGTGCCAGCAGCCAATGGACAGGGAGCTTAAACACTGAAGCTTTCTTT
TRBJ1-1,TRBV7-9,NA,NA,CASSLTGNTEAFF,TGTGCCAGCAGCTTAACGGGGAACACTGAAGCTTTCTTT
TRBJ2-7,TRBV6-6,TRBD1,once,CASSHPQTGLTSYEQYF,TGTGCCAGCAGTCATCCCCAGACAGGGTTAACGTCCTACGAGCAGTACTTC
TRBJ1-1,TRBV30,TRBD1,NA,CAWNRQGINTEAFF,TGTGCCTGGAATCGACAGGGTATCAACACTGAAGCTTTCTTT
TRBJ2-7,TRBV5-5,TRBD1,NA,CASSPGQVYYEQYF,TGTGCCAGCAGCCCGGGACAGGTCTACTACGAGCAGTACTTC
TRBJ2-7,TRBV6-5,TRBD1,NA,CASRGQGGFYEQYF,TGTGCCAGCAGGGGACAGGGGGGCTTCTACGAGCAGTACTTC
TRBJ2-3,TRBV7-6,NA,NA,CASSPRGGSTDTQYF,TGTGCCAGCAGCCCTAGGGGGGGTAGCACAGATACGCAGTATTTT
TRBJ2-7,TRBV24-1,NA,NA,CATSRGTAPYEQYF,TGTGCCACCAGTCGCGGGACCGCGCCCTACGAGCAGTACTTC
TRBJ2-1,TRBV7-9,NA,NA,CASSPRSLGAYNEQFF,TGTGCCAGCAGCCCACGAAGTCTGGGCGCCTACAATGAGCAGTTCTTC
TRBJ1-6,TRBV6-5,NA,NA,CASSYLLGALHF,TGTGCCAGCAGTTACTTACTCGGGGCCCTCCACTTT
TRBJ2-1,TRBV5-4,TRBD2,NA,CASFGTSGNEQFF,TGTGCCAGCTTTGGGACTAGCGGCAATGAGCAGTTCTTC
TRBJ1-1,TRBV12-3/TRBV12-4,TRBD1,NA,CASSLETGQEAFF,TGTGCCAGCAGTTTAGAGACAGGGCAGGAAGCTTTCTTT
TRBJ2-1,TRBV9,NA,NA,CASTQSGSAHNEQFF,TGTGCCAGCACCCAAAGCGGTAGCGCACACAATGAGCAGTTCTTC
TRBJ1-2,TRBV3-1/TRBV3-2,NA,NA,CASSHGDRRSSNYGYTF,TGTGCCAGCAGCCACGGCGACAGGCGGTCGTCTAACTATGGCTACACCTTC
TRBJ2-1,TRBV15,NA,NA,CATSRVDYGVRNEQFF,TGTGCCACCAGCAGAGTGGACTACGGAGTAAGAAATGAGCAGTTCTTC
TRBJ1-6,TRBV4-1,NA,NA,CASSQRERGVYNSPLHF,TGCGCCAGCAGCCAAAGGGAACGGGGAGTCTATAATTCACCCCTCCACTTT
TRBJ1-1,TRBV19,TRBD1,NA,CASSAGQGDLEAFF,TGTGCCAGTAGTGCCGGACAGGGAGACCTTGAAGCTTTCTTT
TRBJ2-3,TRBV10-2,TRBD1,NA,CASSDRVSTDTQYF,TGCGCCAGCAGCGACAGGGTTAGCACAGATACGCAGTATTTT
TRBJ1-2,TRBV7-6,TRBD1,once,CASSAGTGAYGYTF,TGTGCCAGCAGCGCCGGGACAGGTGCCTATGGCTACACCTTC
TRBJ2-7,TRBV19,TRBD1,NA,CASSIALGQGRYEQYF,TGTGCCAGTAGTATAGCCCTAGGACAGGGACGGTACGAGCAGTACTTC
TRBJ1-5,TRBV4-1,NA,NA,CASSQDPLRASGNQPQHF,TGCGCCAGCAGCCAAGATCCCCTCCGTGCTAGCGGCAATCAGCCCCAGCATTTT
TRBJ2-7,TRBV27,NA,NA,CASSARVLPSEQYF,TGTGCCAGCAGTGCCCGGGTCCTACCTAGTGAGCAGTACTTC
TRBJ1-2,TRBV9,NA,NA,CASSGPRDLSYGYTF,TGTGCCAGCAGCGGACCCAGGGATCTTTCATATGGCTACACCTTC
TRBJ1-3,TRBV11-2,NA,NA,CASSLPFSGFSGNTIYF,TGTGCCAGCAGCCTCCCGTTTAGCGGGTTCTCTGGAAACACCATATATTTT
TRBJ1-5,TRBV5-6,NA,NA,CASSLTPYSNQPQHF,TGTGCCAGCAGCTTAACTCCTTATAGCAATCAGCCCCAGCATTTT
TRBJ1-2,TRBV28,TRBD1,NA,CASSPKPGQGFNNYGYTF,TGTGCCAGCAGTCCGAAACCGGGACAGGGGTTCAACAACTATGGCTACACCTTC
TRBJ1-2,TRBV5-1,TRBD1,NA,CASSYRTGQYGYTF,TGCGCCAGCAGCTACAGGACAGGGCAATATGGCTACACCTTC
TRBJ1-5,TRBV19,NA,NA,CASSILGDQPQHF,TGTGCCAGTAGTATTTTGGGCGATCAGCCCCAGCATTTT
TRBJ1-6,TRBV28,TRBD1,NA,CASSPPTGALGVPLHF,TGTGCCAGCAGTCCTCCCACAGGGGCCTTAGGGGTCCCCCTCCACTTT
TRBJ2-1,TRBV29-1,NA,NA,CSVEEGTHEQFF,TGCAGCGTTGAGGAGGGAACCCATGAGCAGTTCTTC
TRBJ1-2,TRBV28,TRBD1,once,CASRWGQGALIYGYTF,TGTGCCAGCAGGTGGGGACAGGGGGCGCTGATCTATGGCTACACCTTC
TRBJ2-2,TRBV19,TRBD1,NA,CASSTTQGRITGELFF,TGTGCCAGTAGTACAACACAGGGGAGAATCACCGGGGAGCTGTTTTTT
TRBJ2-7,TRBV9,TRBD1,NA,CASSVVPSVGTGNYEQYF,TGTGCCAGCAGCGTAGTCCCATCAGTGGGGACAGGGAACTACGAGCAGTACTTC